This TCR beta chain was identified in a study of T-cell memory formation after mild COVID-19. Germline V gene data show CDR1 as MNHEY and CDR2 as SVGEGT. The CDR3 totals 15 residues. Trimming cost V 2 bases and J 3 bases, with 14 bases left between them. TCRdb called the 5' RACE reads again in MiXCR, with one record for every CDR3 protein. In the table there are 250,000 to 350,000 distinct CDR3 sequences, 13% to 15% of which are singletons. The rearrangement joins TRBV6-2 or TRBV6-3 to TRBJ2-7, with a weak D call TRBD1 (6 bases). This clonotype was obtained from a man aged 18 to 30 who had mild COVID-19 (a few samples of this study predate the infection). Cell type and time point are not known. What was sequenced was PBMCs or a T cell subset sorted from them (not recorded which). Written as DNA, the CDR3 is TGTGCCAGCAGTTACCCCTCGAAGACAGGCTACGAGCAGTACTTC. It translates to CASSYPSKTGYEQYF.